Listed here are 26 T cell receptor beta chains from one sample, sequenced in a study of radiation and T cells in renal cell carcinoma (dated by TCRdb to about 2020). Sample time point, as interpreted from the label and publication: tumor resected at nephrectomy. What this sample's treatment or condition label stands for: treatment-naive control, cytoreductive nephrectomy. To prepare the library, the immunoSEQ multiplex PCR assay was applied. TCRdb provides this immuneACCESS table in a form limited to in-frame rearrangements. Some clones are lacking; in checked studies, under half of them reflect an unresolved V gene, and why the rest are absent is not known. In all, the sample holds thousands of clones, and 55% to 80% of those were seen once. The ten largest make up roughly 22% of the sample. Specimen: tumor tissue, collected from a patient whose treatment was nephrectomy without radiotherapy. The receptors shown here come from a man aged 60-69 years with renal cell carcinoma.

The chain links TRBV18 to TRBJ1-6, with a possible D match to TRBD1 (6 bases). The CDR3 totals 14 residues. From germline, CDR1 is KGHSH and CDR2 LQKENI. V lost 8 bases, J lost 5 bases, and 13 bases lay in between. The CDR3 coding sequence is TGTGCCAGCAAGTTACAGGGCGATAATTCACCCCTCCACTTT. Its translation: CASKLQGDNSPLHF.

The rearrangement uses TRBV18 and TRBJ1-2; D gene ambiguous. The ends were cut back, 3 bases at V and 4 bases at J, with 15 bases in the middle. Germline V lookup: CDR1 KGHSH, CDR2 LQKENI. This CDR3 is 15 amino acids long. The CDR3, as DNA: TGTGCCAGCTCACCCTCGTCGGCAGCTGGCTATGGCTACACCTTC. Translation gives CASSPSSAAGYGYTF.

The chain recombines TRBV30 with TRBJ1-3; D is uncertain. CDR3 length equals 12 residues. The V end was cut by 4 bases, the J end by 0 bases, with 4 bases between. The germline gives CDR1 GTSNPN, CDR2 SVGIG (reference sequence). The CDR3 here is CAWKASGNTIYF. In DNA form, the CDR3 reads TGTGCCTGGAAGGCCTCTGGAAACACCATATATTTT.

The chain has TRBV7-9 and TRBJ2-7; TRBD1 is a possible D gene (6 bases). The V gene lost 5 bases and the J gene lost 4 bases, with 12 bases spanning the gap. The CDR3 is made up of 13 amino acids. Germline values: CDR1 SEHNR, CDR2 FQNEAQ (reference sequence). The CDR3 region is CASSPGQIYEQYF. CDR3 in DNA: TGTGCCAGCAGCCCCGGACAGATTTACGAGCAGTACTTC.

This clone is judged large (0.1 to 1%). The chain recombines TRBV13 with TRBJ1-2; 7 nucleotides align to TRBD1. There are 17 residues in the CDR3. Germline-derived CDR1 and CDR2 are PRHDT and FYEKMQ (reference sequence). The trim removed 5 bases at V and 4 bases at J, leaving 16 bases unmatched. DNA of the CDR3: TGTGCCAGCAGCCTTAGGGGGACAGAGCTTACCTTCTATGGCTACACCTTC. Translation: CASSLRGTELTFYGYTF.

The chain couples TRBV18 to TRBJ1-1; no clear D. The CDR3 contains 14 residues. The germline V gene has CDR1 KGHSH and CDR2 LQKENI. Trimming removed 3 bases from V and 7 bases from J, with 15 bases in between. The CDR3 region is CASSPERDLFEAFF. The CDR3 bases are TGTGCCAGCTCACCGGAGAGAGACTTATTTGAAGCTTTCTTT.

In the case of this clone: Compared with germline, one end of the junction differs, possibly owing to a read error. The chain links TRBV9 to TRBJ1-1, with a possible D match to TRBD1 (5 bases). The CDR3 extends over 14 amino acids. Germline V gene data show CDR1 as SGDLS and CDR2 as YYNGEE. This CDR3 is CASSVTGGYIEAEF. In DNA, the CDR3 is TGTGCCAGCAGCGTTACCGGGGGTTACATTGAAGCGGAATTT.

This clone was observed a few times. This rearrangement joins TRBV15 to TRBJ1-1, with a tentative D call TRBD1 (5 bases). Trimming took off 5 bases at V and 6 bases at J, with 16 bases between the two ends. CDR1 and CDR2 (germline): LNHNV, YYDKDF (reference sequence). This CDR3 is built from 14 residues. CDR3 DNA: TGTGCCACCAGCCGAATGTCCGGGGCCGCTGAAGCTTTCTTT. It translates to CATSRMSGAAEAFF.

The rearrangement uses TRBV7-3 and TRBJ2-3; D ambiguous. V lost 5 bases and J lost 4, with 7 bases in between. Germline V gene data show CDR1 as SGHTA and CDR2 as FQGTGA. The CDR3 runs to 12 residues. The CDR3 sequence is CASSPGADTQYF. DNA for the CDR3: TGTGCCAGCAGCCCCGGAGCAGATACGCAGTATTTT.

This clone was seen only a few times. The chain links TRBV18 to TRBJ2-6; D is possibly TRBD1 (5 bases). Trimming removed 3 bases from V and 5 bases from J, with 14 bases in between. CDR1 KGHSH and CDR2 LQKENI come from the germline V gene. CDR3 size: 16 residues. DNA of the CDR3: TGTGCCAGCTCACCTTACGAAGGGGCACGGGCCAACGTCCTGACTTTC. Protein sequence: CASSPYEGARANVLTF. The full variable domain, in which reference TRBV18 and TRBJ2-6 provide the parts outside the CDR3, is NAGVMQNPRHLVRRRGQEARLRCSPMKGHSHVYWYRQLPEEGLKFMVYLQKENIIDESGMPKERFSAEFPKEGPSILRIQQVVRGDSAAYFCASSPYEGARANVLTFGAGSRLTVL.

V gene TRBV7-2 combines with J gene TRBJ1-5, with D possibly matching TRBD1 (5 bases). The germline V gene has CDR1 SGHTA and CDR2 FQGNSA. The CDR3 has 16 residues. Trimming removed 4 bases at V and 6 bases at J, with 19 bases between. CDR3 amino acids: CASSSFGLGGGQPQHF. The DNA of the CDR3 is TGTGCCAGCAGCTCGTTCGGCCTCGGGGGGGGTCAGCCCCAGCATTTT.

The chain has TRBV19 and TRBJ1-4; the D is unclear. V lost 7 bases, J lost 5 bases, and 11 bases lay in between. Germline V gene data show CDR1 as LNHDA and CDR2 as SQIVND (reference sequence). This CDR3 is built from 13 residues. The CDR3 sequence is CASTGGTNEKLFF. CDR3 nucleotides: TGTGCCAGTACAGGAGGAACAAATGAAAAACTGTTTTTT. The variable domain in full, completed from reference TRBV19 and TRBJ1-4, reads DGGITQSPKYLFRKEGQNVTLSCEQNLNHDAMYWYRQDPGQGLRLIYYSQIVNDFQKGDIAEGYSVSREKKESFPLTVTSAQKNPTAFYLCASTGGTNEKLFFGSGTQLSVL.

This clone came up a few times. The chain carries TRBV5-1 and TRBJ1-4; D not resolved. The CDR3 totals 13 residues. The V gene's germline CDR1 is SGHRS and CDR2 YFSETQ. V lost 5 bases and J lost 8, with 13 bases in between. The CDR3 DNA is TGCGCCAGCAGATACGAGATTGAAGAAAAACTGTTTTTT. This gives the protein CASRYEIEEKLFF.

This clone has just one count. The V gene is TRBV29-1, the J gene TRBJ1-6, with 10 bases matching TRBD1. Germline CDR1 reads SQVTM; CDR2 reads ANQGSEA. CDR3 size: 12 residues. The ends lost 7 bases at V and 7 bases at J; junction bases unmatched: 1. CDR3 in amino acids: CSAGQGNSPLHF. The CDR3 nucleotides are TGCAGCGCGGGACAGGGGAATTCACCCCTCCACTTT.

The genes are TRBV6-5 and TRBJ1-1, with no clear D. V lost 0 bases and J 5 bases, leaving 10 bases between the germline ends. Germline V CDR1 and CDR2: MNHEY, SVGAGI. CDR3 length equals 14 residues. The CDR3 is CASSYSIRGTEAFF. CDR3 nucleotide sequence: TGTGCCAGCAGTTACTCGATAAGAGGAACTGAAGCTTTCTTT.

The chain has TRBV30 and TRBJ1-6, with a possible D match to TRBD1 (5 bases). The CDR3 is 12 amino acids. The V and J ends lost 2 bases and 10 bases respectively, with 9 bases between them. Germline assignment: CDR1 GTSNPN and CDR2 SVGIG (reference sequence). For the CDR3, the DNA is TGTGCCTGGAGTAAGACAGCATCACCCCTCCACTTT. Translating it yields CAWSKTASPLHF.

The J gene is TRBJ2-3, the V gene TRBV6-6; perhaps TRBD1 as D (6 bases). The V and J ends lost 4 bases and 4 bases respectively, with 15 bases between them. This CDR3 has 15 residues. Germline V gives CDR1 MNHNY, CDR2 SVGAGI (reference sequence). CDR3 region: CASSLYRERADTQYF. The CDR3, as DNA: TGTGCCAGCAGTTTGTACAGGGAAAGGGCAGATACGCAGTATTTT.

V is TRBV5-4 and J is TRBJ1-2; no reliable D call. CDR3 length: 13 amino acids. V was trimmed by 0 bases and J by 5 bases, leaving 8 bases between them. Germline CDR1 reads SGHNT; CDR2 reads YYREEE (reference sequence). The chain's CDR3 is CASSLDREYGYTF. The CDR3 region has the DNA TGTGCCAGCAGCTTGGACAGAGAGTATGGCTACACCTTC.

By proportion, this clone is large. This chain connects TRBV2 to TRBJ1-1; D unclear. V lost 6 bases and J lost 5, with 10 bases in between. Germline loops: CDR1 SNHLY, CDR2 FYNNEI. The CDR3 length is 12 residues. The CDR3 loop reads CASRAGGTEAFF. In DNA, the CDR3 is TGTGCCAGCAGGGCAGGAGGTACTGAAGCTTTCTTT.

The chain links TRBV5-5 to TRBJ1-1; unclear D gene. Looked up from germline, CDR1 is SGHKS and CDR2 is YYEKEE (reference sequence). V was cut by 4 bases and J by 5 bases, with 9 bases left in between. The CDR3 is 12 residues long. This chain's CDR3 is CASSLGVTEAFF. CDR3 nucleotide sequence: TGTGCCAGCAGCCTCGGGGTTACTGAAGCTTTCTTT. The whole variable domain, remainder taken from reference TRBV5-5 and TRBJ1-1, is DAGVTQSPTHLIKTRGQQVTLRCSPISGHKSVSWYQQVLGQGPQFIFQYYEKEERGRGNFPDRFSARQFPNYSSELNVNALLLGDSALYLCASSLGVTEAFFGQGTRLTVV.

The V and J genes are TRBV27 and TRBJ2-7; D is possibly TRBD2 (5 bases). The V and J ends lost 3 bases and 5 bases respectively, with 11 bases between them. The CDR3 sequence is 13 residues long. CDR1 is MNHEY, CDR2 SMNVEV, per germline (reference sequence). This chain's CDR3 is CASSFAGVDEQYF. Here the CDR3 DNA reads TGTGCCAGCAGTTTTGCCGGGGTCGACGAGCAGTACTTC.

The CDR3 sequence is CASSLSGAAGELFF. CDR3 nucleotide sequence: TGTGCCAGCAGCTTATCGGGAGCGGCCGGGGAGCTGTTTTTT. The chain uses TRBV7-3 and TRBJ2-2, with D perhaps matching TRBD2 (6 bases). V dropped 2 bases and J dropped 6 bases, with 10 bases sitting between them. Germline loops: CDR1 SGHTA, CDR2 FQGTGA. This CDR3 has 14 residues.

This chain links TRBV6-1 with TRBJ2-3; TRBD1 or TRBD2 may be the D gene (6 bases each). The CDR3 sequence is 15 residues long. V lost 1 base to trimming and J lost 4 bases, with 12 bases between them. Germline lookup yields CDR1 MNHNS and CDR2 SASEGT. CDR3 amino acids: CASSEEQGGPDTQYF. CDR3 coding DNA: TGTGCCAGCAGTGAAGAACAGGGAGGTCCAGATACGCAGTATTTT.

The chain employs TRBV5-5 and TRBJ2-7; 7 positions agree with TRBD2. CDR1 and CDR2 from the germline V gene are SGHKS and YYEKEE (reference sequence). The V segment lost 3 bases and the J segment 6 bases; nucleotides outside the gene matches: 6. This CDR3 is 13 amino acids long. The CDR3 DNA reads TGTGCCAGCAGCTGGGGAGCGGGACGCGAGCAGTACTTC. Translated, it gives CASSWGAGREQYF.

This clone was counted a single time. The chain employs TRBV4-3 and TRBJ2-1; TRBD2 agrees at 7 bases. Per the germline V gene, CDR1 is LGHNA and CDR2 is YSLEER. There are 13 residues in the CDR3. The V and J ends lost 0 bases and 9 bases, in that order; junction bases with no gene match: 2. DNA for the CDR3: TGCGCCAGCAGCCAAGATTCGGGAGGTGAGCAGTTCTTC. It codes for CASSQDSGGEQFF.

This clone was seen once. This chain joins TRBV18 and TRBJ2-1; 11 bases agree with TRBD1. The germline CDR1 and CDR2 sequences are KGHSH and LQKENI. After removal of 3 bases from V and 9 bases from J, the junction contained 7 bases not matched to a gene. The CDR3 sequence is 15 residues long. CDR3 DNA sequence: TGTGCCAGCTCACCCCGGGACAGGGGGTCGATTGAGCAGTTCTTC. Translating it yields CASSPRDRGSIEQFF.